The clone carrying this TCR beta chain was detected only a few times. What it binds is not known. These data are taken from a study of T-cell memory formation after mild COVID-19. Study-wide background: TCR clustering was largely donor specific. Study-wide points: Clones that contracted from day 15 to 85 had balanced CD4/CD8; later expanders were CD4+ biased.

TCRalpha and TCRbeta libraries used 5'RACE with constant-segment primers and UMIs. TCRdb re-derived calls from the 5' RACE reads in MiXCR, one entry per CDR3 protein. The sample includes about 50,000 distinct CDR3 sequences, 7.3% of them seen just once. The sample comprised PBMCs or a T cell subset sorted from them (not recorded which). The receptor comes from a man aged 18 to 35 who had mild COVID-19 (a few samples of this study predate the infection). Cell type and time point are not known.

This CDR3 is CASSPGTYYEQYV. In nucleotides, the CDR3 is TGTGCCAGCAGCCCCGGGACCTACTACGAGCAGTACGTC. This chain links TRBV7-2 with TRBJ2-7; perhaps D is TRBD1 or TRBD2 (5 bases each). Germline CDR1 is SGHTA and CDR2 is FQGNSA. The V end lost 5 bases, the J end lost 3 bases, and 11 bases lay between the germline ends. This CDR3 contains 13 residues.